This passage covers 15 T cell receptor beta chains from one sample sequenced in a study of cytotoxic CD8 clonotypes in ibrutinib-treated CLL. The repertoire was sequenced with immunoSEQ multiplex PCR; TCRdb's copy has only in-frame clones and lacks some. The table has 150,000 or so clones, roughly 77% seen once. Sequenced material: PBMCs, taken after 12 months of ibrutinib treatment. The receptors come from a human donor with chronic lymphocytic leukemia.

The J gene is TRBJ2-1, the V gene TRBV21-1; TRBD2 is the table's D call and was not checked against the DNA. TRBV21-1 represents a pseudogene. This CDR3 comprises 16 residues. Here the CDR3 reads CASSTSARLIYNEQFF. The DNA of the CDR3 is TGTGCCAGCAGCACCTCCGCCAGACTTATCTACAATGAGCAGTTCTTC.

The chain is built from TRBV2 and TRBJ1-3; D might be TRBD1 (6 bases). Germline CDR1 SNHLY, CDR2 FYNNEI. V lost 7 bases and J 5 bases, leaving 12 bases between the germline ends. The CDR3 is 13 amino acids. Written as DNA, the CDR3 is TGTGCCAGCAAGGGGGAGAGTCGAAACACCATATATTTT. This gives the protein CASKGESRNTIYF.

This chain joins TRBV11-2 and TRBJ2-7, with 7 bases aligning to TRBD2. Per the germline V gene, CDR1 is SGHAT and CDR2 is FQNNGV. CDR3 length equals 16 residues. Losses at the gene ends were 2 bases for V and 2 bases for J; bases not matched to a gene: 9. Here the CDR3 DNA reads TGTGCCAGCAGCTTATGGGGGGGTAAGGGAGCCTACGAGCAGTACTTC. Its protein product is CASSLWGGKGAYEQYF.

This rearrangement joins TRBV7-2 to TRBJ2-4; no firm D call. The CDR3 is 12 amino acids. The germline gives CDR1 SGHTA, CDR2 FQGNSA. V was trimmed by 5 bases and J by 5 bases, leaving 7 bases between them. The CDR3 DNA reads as TGTGCCAGCAGCCTGACTGAAAACATTCAGTACTTC. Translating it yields CASSLTENIQYF.

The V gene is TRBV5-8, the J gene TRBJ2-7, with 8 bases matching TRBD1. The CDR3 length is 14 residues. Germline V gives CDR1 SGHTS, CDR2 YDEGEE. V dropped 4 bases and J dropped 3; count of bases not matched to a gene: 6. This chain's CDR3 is CASSPRQGNYEQYF. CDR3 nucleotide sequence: TGTGCCAGCAGCCCCAGACAGGGGAACTACGAGCAGTACTTC.

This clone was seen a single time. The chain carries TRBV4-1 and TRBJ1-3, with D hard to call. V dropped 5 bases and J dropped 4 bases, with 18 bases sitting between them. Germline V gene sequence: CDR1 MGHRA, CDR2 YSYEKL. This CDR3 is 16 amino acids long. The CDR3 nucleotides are TGCGCCAGCAGCGAGAGGACTTTCAGTACCGGAAACACCATATATTTT. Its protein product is CASSERTFSTGNTIYF.

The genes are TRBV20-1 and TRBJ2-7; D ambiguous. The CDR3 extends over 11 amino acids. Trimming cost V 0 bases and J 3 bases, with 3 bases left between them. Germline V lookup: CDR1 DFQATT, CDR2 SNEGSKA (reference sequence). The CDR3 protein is CSARDLYEQYF. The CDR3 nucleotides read TGCAGTGCTAGAGACCTCTACGAGCAGTACTTC.

CDR3 region: CASSVLWEKGSGQFF. The CDR3 nucleotides are TGTGCCAGCAGCGTACTGTGGGAGAAGGGCTCCGGGCAGTTCTTC. The chain has TRBV9 and TRBJ2-1; D might be TRBD2 (5 bases). With 1 base removed from V and 12 bases from J, the gap between germline ends came to 20 bases. Germline CDR1 reads SGDLS; CDR2 reads YYNGEE. CDR3 length: 15 amino acids. Complete variable domain (other parts from reference TRBV9 and TRBJ2-1): DSGVTQTPKHLITATGQRVTLRCSPRSGDLSVYWYQQSLDQGLQFLIQYYNGEERAKGNILERFSAQQFPDLHSELNLSSLELGDSALYFCASSVLWEKGSGQFFGPGTRLTVL.

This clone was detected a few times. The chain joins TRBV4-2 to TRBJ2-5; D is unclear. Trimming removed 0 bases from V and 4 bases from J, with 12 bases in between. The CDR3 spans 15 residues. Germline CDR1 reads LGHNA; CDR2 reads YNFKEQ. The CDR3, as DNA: TGTGCCAGCAGCCAAGATGGGCTAGAAAGAGAGACCCAGTACTTC. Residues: CASSQDGLERETQYF.

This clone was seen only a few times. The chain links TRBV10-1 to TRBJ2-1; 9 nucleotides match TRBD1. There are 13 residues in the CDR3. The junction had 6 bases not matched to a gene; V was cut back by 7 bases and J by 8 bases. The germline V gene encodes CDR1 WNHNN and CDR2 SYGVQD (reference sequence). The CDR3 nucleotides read TGCGCCAGCATTAGGGGGACAGGGCATGAGCAGTTCTTC. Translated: CASIRGTGHEQFF.

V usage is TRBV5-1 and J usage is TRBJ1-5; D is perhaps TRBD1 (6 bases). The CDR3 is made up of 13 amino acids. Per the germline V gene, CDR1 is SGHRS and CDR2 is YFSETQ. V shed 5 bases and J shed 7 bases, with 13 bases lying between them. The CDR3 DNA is TGCGCCAGCAGTCAATCCGGGACACAGCCCCAGCATTTT. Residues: CASSQSGTQPQHF.

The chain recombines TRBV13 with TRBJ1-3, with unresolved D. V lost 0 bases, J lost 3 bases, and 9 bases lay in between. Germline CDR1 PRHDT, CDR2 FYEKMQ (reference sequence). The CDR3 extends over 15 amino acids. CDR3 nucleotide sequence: TGTGCCAGCAGCTTAGGTAGGAGAATTGGAAACACCATATATTTT. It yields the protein CASSLGRRIGNTIYF.

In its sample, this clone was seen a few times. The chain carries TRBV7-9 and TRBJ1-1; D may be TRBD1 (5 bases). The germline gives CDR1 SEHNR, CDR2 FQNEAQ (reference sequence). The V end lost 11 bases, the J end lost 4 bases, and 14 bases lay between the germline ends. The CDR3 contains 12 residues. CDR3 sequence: CALYPRGTEAFF. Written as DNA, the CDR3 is TGTGCCCTATACCCGAGGGGCACTGAAGCTTTCTTT.

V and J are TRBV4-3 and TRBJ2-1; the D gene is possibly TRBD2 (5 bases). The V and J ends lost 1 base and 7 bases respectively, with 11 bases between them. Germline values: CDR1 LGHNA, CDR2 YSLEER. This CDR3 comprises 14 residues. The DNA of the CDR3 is TGCGCCAGCAGCCAAGTACTAGTCGGGAATGAGCAGTTCTTC. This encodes CASSQVLVGNEQFF.

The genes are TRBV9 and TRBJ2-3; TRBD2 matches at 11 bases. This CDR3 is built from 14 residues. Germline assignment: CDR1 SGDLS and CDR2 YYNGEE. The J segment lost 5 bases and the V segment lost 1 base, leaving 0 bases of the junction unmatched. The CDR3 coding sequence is TGTGCCAGCAGCGTAACTAGCGGGGGAGATACGCAGTATTTT. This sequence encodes CASSVTSGGDTQYF.